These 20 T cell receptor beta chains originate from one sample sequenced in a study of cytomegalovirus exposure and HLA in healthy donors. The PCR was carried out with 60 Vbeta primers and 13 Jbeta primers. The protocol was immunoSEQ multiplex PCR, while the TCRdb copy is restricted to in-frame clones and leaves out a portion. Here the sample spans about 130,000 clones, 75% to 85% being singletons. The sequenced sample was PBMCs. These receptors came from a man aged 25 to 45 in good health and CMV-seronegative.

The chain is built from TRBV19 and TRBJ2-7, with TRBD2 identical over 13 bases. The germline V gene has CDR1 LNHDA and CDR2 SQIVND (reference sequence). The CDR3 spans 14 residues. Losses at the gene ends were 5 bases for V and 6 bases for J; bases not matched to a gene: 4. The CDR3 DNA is TGTGCCAGTAGTCGGACTAGCGGGAGCGGCGAGCAGTACTTC. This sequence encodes CASSRTSGSGEQYF.

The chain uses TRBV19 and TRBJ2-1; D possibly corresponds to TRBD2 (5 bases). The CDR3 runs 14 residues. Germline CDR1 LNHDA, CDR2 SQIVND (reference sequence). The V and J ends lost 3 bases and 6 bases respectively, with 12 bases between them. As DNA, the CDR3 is TGTGCCAGTAGTATCCTGGTCCGGGGCAATGAGCAGTTCTTC. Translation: CASSILVRGNEQFF.

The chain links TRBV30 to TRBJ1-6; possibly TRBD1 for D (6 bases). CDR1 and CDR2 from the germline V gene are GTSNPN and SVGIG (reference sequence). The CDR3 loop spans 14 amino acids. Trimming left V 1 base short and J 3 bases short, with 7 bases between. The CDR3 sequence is CAWSGDIYNSPLHF. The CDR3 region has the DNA TGTGCCTGGAGTGGGGACATCTATAATTCACCCCTCCACTTT.

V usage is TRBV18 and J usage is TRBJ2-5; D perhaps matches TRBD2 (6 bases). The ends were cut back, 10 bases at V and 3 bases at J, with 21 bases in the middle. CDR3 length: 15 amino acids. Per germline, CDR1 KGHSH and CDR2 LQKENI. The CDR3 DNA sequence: TGTGCCAACTCCCCGGACACGGGGGTTGAAGAGACCCAGTACTTC. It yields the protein CANSPDTGVEETQYF.

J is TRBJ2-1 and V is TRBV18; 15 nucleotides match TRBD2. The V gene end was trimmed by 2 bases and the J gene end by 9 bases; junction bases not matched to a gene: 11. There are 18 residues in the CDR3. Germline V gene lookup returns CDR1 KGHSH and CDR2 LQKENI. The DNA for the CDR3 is TGTGCCAGCTCACCAGGTACAGGACTAGCGGGAGGGCCCTCTGAGCAGTTCTTC. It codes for CASSPGTGLAGGPSEQFF.

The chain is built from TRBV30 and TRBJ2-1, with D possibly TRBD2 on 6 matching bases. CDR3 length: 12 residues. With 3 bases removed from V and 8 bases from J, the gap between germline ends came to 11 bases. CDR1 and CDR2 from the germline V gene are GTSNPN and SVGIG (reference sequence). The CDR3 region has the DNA TGTGCCTGGAGAATGAGGAGGGATGAGCAGTTCTTC. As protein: CAWRMRRDEQFF.

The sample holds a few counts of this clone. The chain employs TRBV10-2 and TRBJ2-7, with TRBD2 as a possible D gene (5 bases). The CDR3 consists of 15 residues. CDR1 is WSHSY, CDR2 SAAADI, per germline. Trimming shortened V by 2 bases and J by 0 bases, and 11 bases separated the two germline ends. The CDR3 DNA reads TGCGCCAGCAGTGAGGGGAGCGGACTCTCCTACGAGCAGTACTTC. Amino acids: CASSEGSGLSYEQYF.

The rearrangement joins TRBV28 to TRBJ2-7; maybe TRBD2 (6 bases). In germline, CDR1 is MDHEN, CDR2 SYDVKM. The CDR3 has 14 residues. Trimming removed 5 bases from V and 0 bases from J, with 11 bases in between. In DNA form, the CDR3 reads TGTGCCAGCAGTAGGGACTTTAACTCCTACGAGCAGTACTTC. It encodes CASSRDFNSYEQYF.

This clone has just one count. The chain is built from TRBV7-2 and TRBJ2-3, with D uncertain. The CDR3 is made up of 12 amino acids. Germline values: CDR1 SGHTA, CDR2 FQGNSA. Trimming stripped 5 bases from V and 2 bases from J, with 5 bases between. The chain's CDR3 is CASSLITDTQYF. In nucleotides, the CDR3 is TGTGCCAGCAGCCTAATCACAGATACGCAGTATTTT.

The CDR3 coding sequence is TGTGCCAGCAGTTCCGGGACAGGGGGCGGTAACTATGGCTACACCTTC. It is translated as CASSSGTGGGNYGYTF. The V and J genes are TRBV6-6 and TRBJ1-2, with TRBD1 identical over 12 bases. The CDR3 extends over 16 amino acids. Trimming cost V 4 bases and J 1 base; bases outside gene matches: 4. Germline CDR1 is MNHNY and CDR2 is SVGAGI (reference sequence).

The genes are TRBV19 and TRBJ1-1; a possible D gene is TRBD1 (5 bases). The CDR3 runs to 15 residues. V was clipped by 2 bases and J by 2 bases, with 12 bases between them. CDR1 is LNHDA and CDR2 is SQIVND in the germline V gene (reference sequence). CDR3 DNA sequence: TGTGCCAGTAGTATACTGCTCGGGACTAACACTGAAGCTTTCTTT. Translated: CASSILLGTNTEAFF. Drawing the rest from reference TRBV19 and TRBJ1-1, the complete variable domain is DGGITQSPKYLFRKEGQNVTLSCEQNLNHDAMYWYRQDPGQGLRLIYYSQIVNDFQKGDIAEGYSVSREKKESFPLTVTSAQKNPTAFYLCASSILLGTNTEAFFGQGTRLTVV.

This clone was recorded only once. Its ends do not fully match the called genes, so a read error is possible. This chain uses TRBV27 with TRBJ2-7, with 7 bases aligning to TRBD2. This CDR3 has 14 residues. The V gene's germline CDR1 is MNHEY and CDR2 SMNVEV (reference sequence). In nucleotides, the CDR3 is TGTGCCAGCAGCTCCAGCGGGATATCCTCCGAGCAGTACTTC. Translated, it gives CASSSSGISSEQYF.

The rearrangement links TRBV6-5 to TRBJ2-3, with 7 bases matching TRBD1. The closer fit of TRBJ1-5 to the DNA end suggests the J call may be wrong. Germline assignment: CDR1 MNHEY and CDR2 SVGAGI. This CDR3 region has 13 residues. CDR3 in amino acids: CASRDRVGDTQHF. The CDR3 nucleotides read TGTGCCAGCAGAGACAGGGTAGGAGATACGCAGCATTTT.

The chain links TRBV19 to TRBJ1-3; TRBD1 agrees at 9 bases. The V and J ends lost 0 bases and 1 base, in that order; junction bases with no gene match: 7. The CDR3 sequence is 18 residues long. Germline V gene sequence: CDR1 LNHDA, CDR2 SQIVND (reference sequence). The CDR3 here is CASSIDLGTGTSGNTIYF. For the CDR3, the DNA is TGTGCCAGTAGTATAGATCTGGGGACAGGGACGTCTGGAAACACCATATATTTT.

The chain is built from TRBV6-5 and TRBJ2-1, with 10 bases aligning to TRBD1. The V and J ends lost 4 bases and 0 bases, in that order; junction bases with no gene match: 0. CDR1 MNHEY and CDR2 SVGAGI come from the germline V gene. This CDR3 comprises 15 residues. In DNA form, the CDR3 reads TGTGCCAGCAGTTGGACAGGGGGCTCCTACAATGAGCAGTTCTTC. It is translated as CASSWTGGSYNEQFF.

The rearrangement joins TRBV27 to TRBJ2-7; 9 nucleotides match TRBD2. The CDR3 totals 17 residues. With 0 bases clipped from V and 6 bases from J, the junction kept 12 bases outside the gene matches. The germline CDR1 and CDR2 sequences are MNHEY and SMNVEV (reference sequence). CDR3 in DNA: TGTGCCAGCAGTTTATCAATAGACGGACTAGCGTCACTCGAGCAGTACTTC. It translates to CASSLSIDGLASLEQYF.

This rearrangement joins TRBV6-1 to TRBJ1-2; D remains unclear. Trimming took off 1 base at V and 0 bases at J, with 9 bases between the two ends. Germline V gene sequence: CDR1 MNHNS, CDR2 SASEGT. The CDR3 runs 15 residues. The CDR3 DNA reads TGTGCCAGCAGTGAAGTAGTAGGAGCTAACTATGGCTACACCTTC. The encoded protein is CASSEVVGANYGYTF.

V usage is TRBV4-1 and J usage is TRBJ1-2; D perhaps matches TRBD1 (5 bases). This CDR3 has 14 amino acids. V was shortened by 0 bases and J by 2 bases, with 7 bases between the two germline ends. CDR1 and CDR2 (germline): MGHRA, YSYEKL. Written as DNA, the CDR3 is TGCGCCAGCAGCCAAGATCGGGGGAACTATGGCTACACCTTC. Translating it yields CASSQDRGNYGYTF.

The CDR3 coding sequence is TGTGCCAGCAGTATACTAGCGGGAGAGGAGACCCAGTACTTC. Translated, it gives CASSILAGEETQYF. The chain is built from TRBV27 and TRBJ2-5; the match to TRBD2 covers 11 bases. CDR1 is MNHEY, CDR2 SMNVEV, per germline (reference sequence). Trimming at V came to 5 bases and at J to 5 bases, leaving 4 bases not matched to a gene. There are 14 residues in the CDR3.

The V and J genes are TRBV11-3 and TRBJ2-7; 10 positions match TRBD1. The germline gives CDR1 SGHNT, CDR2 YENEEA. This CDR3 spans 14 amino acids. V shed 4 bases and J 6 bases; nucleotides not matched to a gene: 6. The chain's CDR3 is CASSSRQGASEQYF. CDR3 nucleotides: TGTGCCAGCAGCTCCAGACAGGGGGCATCCGAGCAGTACTTC.